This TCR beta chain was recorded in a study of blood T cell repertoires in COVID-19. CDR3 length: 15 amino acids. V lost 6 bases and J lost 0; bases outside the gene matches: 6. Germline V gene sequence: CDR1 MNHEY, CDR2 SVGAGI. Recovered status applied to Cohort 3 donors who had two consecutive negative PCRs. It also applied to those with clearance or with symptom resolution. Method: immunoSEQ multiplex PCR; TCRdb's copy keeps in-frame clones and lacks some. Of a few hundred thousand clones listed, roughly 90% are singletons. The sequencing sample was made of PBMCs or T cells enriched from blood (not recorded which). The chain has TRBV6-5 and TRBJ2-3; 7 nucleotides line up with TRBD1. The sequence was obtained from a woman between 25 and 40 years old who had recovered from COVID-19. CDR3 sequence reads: CASRQGDLSTDTQYF. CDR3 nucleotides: TGTGCCAGCAGGCAGGGGGATCTTAGCACAGATACGCAGTATTTT.